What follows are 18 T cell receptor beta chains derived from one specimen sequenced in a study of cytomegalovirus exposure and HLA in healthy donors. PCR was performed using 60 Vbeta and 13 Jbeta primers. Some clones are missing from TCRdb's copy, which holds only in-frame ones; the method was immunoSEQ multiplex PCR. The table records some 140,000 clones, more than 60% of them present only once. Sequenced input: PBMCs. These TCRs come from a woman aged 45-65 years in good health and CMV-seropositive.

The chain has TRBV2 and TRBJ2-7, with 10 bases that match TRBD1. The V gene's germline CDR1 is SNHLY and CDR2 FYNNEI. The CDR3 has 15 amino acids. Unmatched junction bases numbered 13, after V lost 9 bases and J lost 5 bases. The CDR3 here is CASDPGTGDRDEQYF. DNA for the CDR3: TGTGCCAGTGATCCCGGGACAGGGGATCGGGACGAGCAGTACTTC. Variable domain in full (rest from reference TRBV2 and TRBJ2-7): EPEVTQTPSHQVTQMGQEVILRCVPISNHLYFYWYRQILGQKVEFLVSFYNNEISEKSEIFDDQFSVERPDGSNFTLKIRSTKLEDSAMYFCASDPGTGDRDEQYFGPGTRLTVT.

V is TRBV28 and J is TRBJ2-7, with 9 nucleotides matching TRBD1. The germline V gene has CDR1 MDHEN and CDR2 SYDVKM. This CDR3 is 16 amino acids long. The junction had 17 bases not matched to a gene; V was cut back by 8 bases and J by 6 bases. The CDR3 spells CASDTLAGTGYREQYF. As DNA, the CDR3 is TGTGCCAGCGACACCCTCGCCGGGACAGGGTACCGCGAGCAGTACTTC.

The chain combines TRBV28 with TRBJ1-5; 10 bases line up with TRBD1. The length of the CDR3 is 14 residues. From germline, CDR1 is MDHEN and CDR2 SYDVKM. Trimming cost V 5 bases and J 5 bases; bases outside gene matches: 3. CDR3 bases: TGTGCCAGCAGTGGAGACAGGGGGCATCAGCCCCAGCATTTT. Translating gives CASSGDRGHQPQHF. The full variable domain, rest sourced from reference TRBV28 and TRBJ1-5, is DVKVTQSSRYLVKRTGEKVFLECVQDMDHENMFWYRQDPGLGLRLIYFSYDVKMKEKGDIPEGYSVSREKKERFSLILESASTNQTSMYLCASSGDRGHQPQHFGDGTRLSIL.

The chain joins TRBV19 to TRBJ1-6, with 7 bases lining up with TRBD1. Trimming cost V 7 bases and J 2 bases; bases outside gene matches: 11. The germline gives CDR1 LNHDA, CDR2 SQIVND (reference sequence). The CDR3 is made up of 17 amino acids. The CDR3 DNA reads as TGTGCCAGTACCGCATCGACAGGGTGGGCCTATAATTCACCCCTCCACTTT. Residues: CASTASTGWAYNSPLHF.

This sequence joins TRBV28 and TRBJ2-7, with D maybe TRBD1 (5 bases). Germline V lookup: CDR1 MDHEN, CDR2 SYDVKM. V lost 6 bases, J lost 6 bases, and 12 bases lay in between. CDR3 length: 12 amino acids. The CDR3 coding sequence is TGTGCCAGCAGCCTGGACATGTCCGAGCAGTACTTC. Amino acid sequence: CASSLDMSEQYF.

The CDR3, as DNA: TGTGCCAGCAGTTTTTCTTCAGGGGGCTCCTACGAGCAGTACTTC. Translation gives CASSFSSGGSYEQYF. This chain links TRBV27 with TRBJ2-7, with 7 positions matching TRBD1. With 3 bases clipped from V and 0 bases from J, the junction kept 5 bases outside the gene matches. Per germline, CDR1 MNHEY and CDR2 SMNVEV (reference sequence). This CDR3 is 15 amino acids long.

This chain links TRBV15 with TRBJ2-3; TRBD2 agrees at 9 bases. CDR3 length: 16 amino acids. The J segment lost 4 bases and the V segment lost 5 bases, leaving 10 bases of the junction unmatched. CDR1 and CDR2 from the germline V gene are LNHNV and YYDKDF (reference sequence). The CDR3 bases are TGTGCCACCAGCCCTCAGGCGGGGGGGTTTTCAGATACGCAGTATTTT. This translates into CATSPQAGGFSDTQYF.

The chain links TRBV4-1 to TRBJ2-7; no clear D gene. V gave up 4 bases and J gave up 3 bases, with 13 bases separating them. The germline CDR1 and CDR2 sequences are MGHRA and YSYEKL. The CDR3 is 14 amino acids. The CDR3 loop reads CASSPTQNDYEQYF. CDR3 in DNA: TGCGCCAGCAGCCCCACACAGAATGACTACGAGCAGTACTTC.

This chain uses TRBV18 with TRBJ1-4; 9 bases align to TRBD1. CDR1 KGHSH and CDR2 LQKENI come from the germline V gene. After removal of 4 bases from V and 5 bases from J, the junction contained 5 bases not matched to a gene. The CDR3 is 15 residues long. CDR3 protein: CASSLLTGGNEKLFF. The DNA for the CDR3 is TGTGCCAGCTCACTTCTCACAGGGGGCAATGAAAAACTGTTTTTT.

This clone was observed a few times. CDR3 nucleotides: TGTGCCAGCAGTTACGGGCCTGTTCAAAATCAGCCCCAGCATTTT. Its translation: CASSYGPVQNQPQHF. The chain carries TRBV6-5 and TRBJ1-5; D call uncertain. Trimming left V 2 bases short and J 4 bases short, with 12 bases between. Germline V gene lookup returns CDR1 MNHEY and CDR2 SVGAGI. This CDR3 is built from 15 residues.

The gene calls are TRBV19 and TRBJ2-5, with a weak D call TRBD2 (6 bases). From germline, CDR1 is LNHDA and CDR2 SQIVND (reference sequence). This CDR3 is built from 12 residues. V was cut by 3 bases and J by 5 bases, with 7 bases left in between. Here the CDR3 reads CASSIGRETQYF. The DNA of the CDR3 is TGTGCCAGTAGTATTGGGAGGGAGACCCAGTACTTC.

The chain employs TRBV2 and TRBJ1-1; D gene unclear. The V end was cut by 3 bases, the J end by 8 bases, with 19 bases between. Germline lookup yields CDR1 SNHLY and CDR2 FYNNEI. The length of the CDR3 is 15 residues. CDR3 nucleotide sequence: TGTGCCAGCAGTGAGAGTTCCCGCCACGGTAAGGAAGCTTTCTTT. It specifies CASSESSRHGKEAFF.

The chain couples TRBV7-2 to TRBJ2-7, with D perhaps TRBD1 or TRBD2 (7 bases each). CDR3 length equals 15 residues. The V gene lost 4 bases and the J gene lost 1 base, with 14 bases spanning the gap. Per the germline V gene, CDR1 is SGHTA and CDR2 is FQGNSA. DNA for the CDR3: TGTGCCAGCAGCTCAGCGGGGACAGCGTCCTACGAGCAGTACTTC. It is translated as CASSSAGTASYEQYF.

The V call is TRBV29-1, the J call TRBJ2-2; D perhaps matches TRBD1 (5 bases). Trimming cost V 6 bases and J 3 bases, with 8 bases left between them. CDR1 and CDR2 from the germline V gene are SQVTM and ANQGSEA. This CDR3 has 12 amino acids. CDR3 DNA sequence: TGCAGCGTGCTCAGGGACACCGGGGAGCTGTTTTTT. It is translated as CSVLRDTGELFF.

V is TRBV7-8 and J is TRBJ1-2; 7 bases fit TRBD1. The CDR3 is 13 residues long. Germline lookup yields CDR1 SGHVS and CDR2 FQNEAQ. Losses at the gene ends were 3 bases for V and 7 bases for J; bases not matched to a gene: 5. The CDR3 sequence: CASSFSDRVGYTF. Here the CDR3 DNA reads TGTGCCAGCAGCTTTTCCGACAGGGTTGGCTACACCTTC.

The CDR3 bases are TGTGCCAGTAGTAGGGGTAACACTGAAGCTTTCTTT. Protein sequence: CASSRGNTEAFF. The rearrangement uses TRBV5-6 and TRBJ1-1, with D maybe TRBD1 (5 bases). The V gene lost 8 bases and the J gene lost 2 bases, with 10 bases spanning the gap. The CDR3 runs to 12 residues. CDR1 SGHDT and CDR2 YYEEEE come from the germline V gene.

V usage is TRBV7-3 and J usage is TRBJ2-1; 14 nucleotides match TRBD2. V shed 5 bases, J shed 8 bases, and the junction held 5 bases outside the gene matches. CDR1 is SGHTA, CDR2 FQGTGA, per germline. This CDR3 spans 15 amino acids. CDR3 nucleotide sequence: TGTGCCAGCAGCCAGGGACTAGCGGGGGAGGATGAGCAGTTCTTC. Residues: CASSQGLAGEDEQFF.

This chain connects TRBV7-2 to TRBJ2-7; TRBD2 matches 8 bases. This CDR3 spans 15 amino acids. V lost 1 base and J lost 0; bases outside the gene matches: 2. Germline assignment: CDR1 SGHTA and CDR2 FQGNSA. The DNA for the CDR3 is TGTGCCAGCAGCTTAGTAGCGGGGAGCTCCTACGAGCAGTACTTC. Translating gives CASSLVAGSSYEQYF. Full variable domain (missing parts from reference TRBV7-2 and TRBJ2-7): GAGVSQSPSNKVTEKGKDVELRCDPISGHTALYWYRQSLGQGLEFLIYFQGNSAPDKSGLPSDRFSAERTGGSVSTLTIQRTQQEDSAVYLCASSLVAGSSYEQYFGPGTRLTVT.